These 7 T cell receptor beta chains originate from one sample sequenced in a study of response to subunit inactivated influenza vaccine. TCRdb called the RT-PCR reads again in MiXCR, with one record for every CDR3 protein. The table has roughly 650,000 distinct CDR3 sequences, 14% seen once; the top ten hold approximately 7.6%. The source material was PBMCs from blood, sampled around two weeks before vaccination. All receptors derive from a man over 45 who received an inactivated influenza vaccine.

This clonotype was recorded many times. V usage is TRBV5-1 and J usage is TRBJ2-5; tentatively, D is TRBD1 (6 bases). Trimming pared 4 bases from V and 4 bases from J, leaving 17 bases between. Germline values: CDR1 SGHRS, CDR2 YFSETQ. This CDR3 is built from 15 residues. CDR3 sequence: CASSGTTGTAETQYF. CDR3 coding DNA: TGCGCCAGCAGCGGAACAACAGGGACCGCAGAGACCCAGTACTTC. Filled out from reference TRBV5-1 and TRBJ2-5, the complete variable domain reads KAGVTQTPRYLIKTRGQQVTLSCSPISGHRSVSWYQQTPGQGLQFLFEYFSETQRNKGNFPGRFSGRQFSNSRSEMNVSTLELGDSALYLCASSGTTGTAETQYFGPGTRLLVL.

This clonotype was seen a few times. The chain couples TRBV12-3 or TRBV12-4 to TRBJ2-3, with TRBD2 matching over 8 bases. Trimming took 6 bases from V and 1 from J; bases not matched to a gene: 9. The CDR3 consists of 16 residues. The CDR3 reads CASSPQTLAGTDTQYF. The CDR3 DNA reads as TGTGCCAGCAGCCCTCAAACACTAGCGGGCACAGATACGCAGTATTTT.

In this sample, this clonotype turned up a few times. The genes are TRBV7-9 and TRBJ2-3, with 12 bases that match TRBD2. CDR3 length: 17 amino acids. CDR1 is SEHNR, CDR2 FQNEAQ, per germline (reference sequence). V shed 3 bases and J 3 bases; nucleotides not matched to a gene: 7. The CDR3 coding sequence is TGTGCCAGCAGCTTCCCGACTAGCGGGAGTCCGACAGATACGCAGTATTTT. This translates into CASSFPTSGSPTDTQYF.

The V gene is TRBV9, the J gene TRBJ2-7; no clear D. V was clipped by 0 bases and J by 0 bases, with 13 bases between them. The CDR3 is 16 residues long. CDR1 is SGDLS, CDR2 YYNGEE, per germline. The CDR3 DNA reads TGTGCCAGCAGCGTAGATGGTGGGGTTAGCTCCTACGAGCAGTACTTC. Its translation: CASSVDGGVSSYEQYF.

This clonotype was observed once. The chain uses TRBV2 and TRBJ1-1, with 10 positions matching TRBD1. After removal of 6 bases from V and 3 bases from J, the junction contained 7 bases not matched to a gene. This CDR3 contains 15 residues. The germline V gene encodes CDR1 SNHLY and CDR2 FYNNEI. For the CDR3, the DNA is TGTGCCAGCAGAGTGAGACAGGGGGCAGACACTGAAGCTTTCTTT. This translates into CASRVRQGADTEAFF.

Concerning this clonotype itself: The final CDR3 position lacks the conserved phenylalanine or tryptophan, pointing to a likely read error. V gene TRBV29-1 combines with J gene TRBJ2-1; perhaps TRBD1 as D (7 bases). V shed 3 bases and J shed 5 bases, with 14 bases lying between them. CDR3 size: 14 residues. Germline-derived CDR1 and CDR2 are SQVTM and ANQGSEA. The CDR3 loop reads CSVDRGERDNEQFL. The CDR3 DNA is TGCAGCGTTGACAGGGGGGAGAGGGACAATGAGCAGTTCCTC.

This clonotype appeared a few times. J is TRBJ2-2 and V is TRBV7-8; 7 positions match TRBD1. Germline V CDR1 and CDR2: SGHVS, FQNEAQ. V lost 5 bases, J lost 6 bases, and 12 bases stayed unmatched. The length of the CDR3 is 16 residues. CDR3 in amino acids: CASSLGDSYLPGELFF. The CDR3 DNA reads TGTGCCAGCAGCCTAGGGGACAGCTATTTACCCGGGGAGCTGTTTTTT.